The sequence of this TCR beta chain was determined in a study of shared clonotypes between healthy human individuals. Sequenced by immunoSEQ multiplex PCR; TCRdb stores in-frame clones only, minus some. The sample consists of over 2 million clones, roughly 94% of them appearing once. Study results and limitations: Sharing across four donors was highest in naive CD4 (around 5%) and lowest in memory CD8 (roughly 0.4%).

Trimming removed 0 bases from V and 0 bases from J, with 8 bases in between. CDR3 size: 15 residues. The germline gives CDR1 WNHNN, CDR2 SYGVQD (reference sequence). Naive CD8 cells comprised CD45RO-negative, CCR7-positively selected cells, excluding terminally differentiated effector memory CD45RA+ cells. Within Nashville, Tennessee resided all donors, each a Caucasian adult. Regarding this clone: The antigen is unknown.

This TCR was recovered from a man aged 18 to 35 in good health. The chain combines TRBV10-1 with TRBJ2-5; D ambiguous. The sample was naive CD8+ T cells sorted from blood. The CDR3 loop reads CASSESAEYQETQYF. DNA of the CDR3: TGCGCCAGCAGTGAGTCCGCAGAGTACCAAGAGACCCAGTACTTC.